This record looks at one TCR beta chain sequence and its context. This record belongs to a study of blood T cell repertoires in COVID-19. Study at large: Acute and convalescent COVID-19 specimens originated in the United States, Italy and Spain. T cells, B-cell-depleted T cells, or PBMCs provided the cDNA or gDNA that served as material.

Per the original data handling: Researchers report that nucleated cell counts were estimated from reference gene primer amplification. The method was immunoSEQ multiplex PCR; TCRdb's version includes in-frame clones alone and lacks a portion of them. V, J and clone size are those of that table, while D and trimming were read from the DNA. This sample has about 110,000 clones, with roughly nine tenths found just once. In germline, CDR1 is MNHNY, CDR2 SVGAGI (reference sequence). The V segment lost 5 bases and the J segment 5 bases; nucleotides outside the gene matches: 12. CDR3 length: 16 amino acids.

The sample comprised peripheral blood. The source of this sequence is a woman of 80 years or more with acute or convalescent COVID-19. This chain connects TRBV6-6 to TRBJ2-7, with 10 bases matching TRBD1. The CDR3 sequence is CASSPASSGQGNEQYF. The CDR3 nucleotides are TGTGCCAGCAGTCCGGCTTCTTCGGGACAGGGGAACGAGCAGTACTTC.